One and the same sample provided the 17 T cell receptor beta chains below, sequenced in a study of T-cell reconstitution after alpha-beta-depleted transplantation in children. The TCRbeta library incorporated unique molecular identifiers. TCRdb redid the calling of the PCR reads with MiXCR, one entry per CDR3 protein. The repertoire consists of about 610,000 distinct CDR3 sequences, with approximately 10% occurring once and the leading ten covering about 4.2%. The starting material was PBMCs from the stem cell graft donor, obtained from the stem cell graft. The receptor set was obtained from a human donor who donated a stem cell graft to a child with acute myeloid leukemia.

This clonotype appeared a few times. The J gene is TRBJ1-1, the V gene TRBV24-1; TRBD1 aligns across 11 bases. Germline V CDR1 and CDR2: KGHDR, SFDVKD. This CDR3 has 13 residues. V trimming: 9 bases; J trimming: 5 bases; junction bases outside the gene matches: 4. CDR3 sequence: CATEDRGRTEAFF. The CDR3 DNA reads TGTGCCACCGAGGACAGGGGGCGGACTGAAGCTTTCTTT.

This clonotype came up a few times. V is TRBV6-2 or TRBV6-3 and J is TRBJ2-7; D possibly uses TRBD1 or TRBD2 (5 bases each). The CDR3 consists of 14 residues. From germline, CDR1 is MNHEY and CDR2 SVGEGT. The V end lost 0 bases, the J end lost 3 bases, and 9 bases lay between the germline ends. The CDR3 loop reads CASSYSRGDYEQYF. The DNA for the CDR3 is TGTGCCAGCAGTTACTCCCGAGGGGACTACGAGCAGTACTTC.

The chain links TRBV7-9 to TRBJ1-1; 10 bases agree with TRBD1. V lost 5 bases to trimming and J lost 2 bases; unmatched junction nucleotides: 5. The CDR3 has 15 amino acids. Looked up from germline, CDR1 is SEHNR and CDR2 is FQNEAQ (reference sequence). DNA of the CDR3: TGTGCCAGCAGCACCCGGGACAGGGGAAACACTGAAGCTTTCTTT. It yields the protein CASSTRDRGNTEAFF.

This clonotype was observed at least ten times. The J gene is TRBJ2-6, the V gene TRBV4-2; D is perhaps TRBD2 (6 bases). Per the germline V gene, CDR1 is LGHNA and CDR2 is YNFKEQ. This CDR3 is built from 18 residues. With 0 bases removed from V and 1 base from J, the gap between germline ends came to 13 bases. The CDR3 DNA follows: TGTGCCAGCAGCCAAGAAGGAGGGACGGCATCTGGGGCCAACGTCCTGACTTTC. It specifies CASSQEGGTASGANVLTF.

This clonotype has just a few counts. V usage is TRBV20-1 and J usage is TRBJ2-3; D is unresolved. This CDR3 has 17 amino acids. Germline V gene data show CDR1 as DFQATT and CDR2 as SNEGSKA (reference sequence). Trimming left V 3 bases short and J 0 bases short, with 19 bases between. For the CDR3, the DNA is TGCAGTGCTAGTTTTGTTGGTATCCCAGCAAGCACAGATACGCAGTATTTT. Translated, it gives CSASFVGIPASTDTQYF.

Remarks on this clonotype: An end of the junction does not agree with germline; a read error may underlie this. This chain joins TRBV3-1 and TRBJ1-3, with 8 positions matching TRBD1. The CDR3 is made up of 15 amino acids. Germline loops: CDR1 LGHDT, CDR2 YNNKEL (reference sequence). This chain's CDR3 is CTSSQARTGGNTIYF. CDR3 DNA sequence: TGTACCAGCAGCCAAGCACGGACAGGGGGAAACACCATATATTTT.

This clonotype was counted at least ten times. CDR3 bases: TGTGCCAGCAGCTTACAAATCTCTGGAAACACCATATATTTT. Residues: CASSLQISGNTIYF. V usage is TRBV7-2 and J usage is TRBJ1-3, with unresolved D. The CDR3 consists of 14 residues. The germline V gene has CDR1 SGHTA and CDR2 FQGNSA. Trimming shortened V by 2 bases and J by 0 bases, and 5 bases separated the two germline ends.

V gene TRBV29-1 combines with J gene TRBJ1-5, with TRBD1 identical over 10 bases. The germline CDR1 and CDR2 sequences are SQVTM and ANQGSEA. The junction had 5 bases not matched to a gene; V was cut back by 6 bases and J by 6 bases. This CDR3 has 13 amino acids. This CDR3 reads CSVGQGRGQPQHF. The CDR3 DNA follows: TGCAGCGTGGGACAGGGGAGGGGTCAGCCCCAGCATTTT.

This clonotype has just a few counts. The chain recombines TRBV7-2 with TRBJ2-5, with TRBD1 matching 7 bases. The length of the CDR3 is 12 residues. CDR1 is SGHTA, CDR2 FQGNSA, per germline. Unmatched junction bases numbered 3, after V lost 4 bases and J lost 7 bases. The CDR3 DNA follows: TGTGCCAGCAGCTCGAACAGGGGGACCCAGTACTTC. This gives the protein CASSSNRGTQYF.

V is TRBV6-4 and J is TRBJ2-3, with D perhaps assigned TRBD1 or TRBD2 (8 bases each). The CDR3 runs to 22 residues. V was trimmed by 5 bases and J by 0 bases, leaving 33 bases between them. The germline gives CDR1 MRHNA, CDR2 SNTAGT. CDR3 DNA: TGTGCCAGCAGTCCCGGACAGGGATATAGCGGGAAGTCGCGGGATAGCACAGATACGCAGTATTTT. Its translation: CASSPGQGYSGKSRDSTDTQYF.

Comments on this clonotype: Sequence at one end of the junction differs from germline and may be a read error. The chain joins TRBV2 to TRBJ2-3, with TRBD2 as a possible D gene (5 bases). This CDR3 is built from 15 residues. CDR1 SNHLY and CDR2 FYNNEI come from the germline V gene. CDR3 DNA: TGTGCCAGCAGCGGACTGGCAATTGGCGCAGATGCGCAGTATTTT. Its protein is CASSGLAIGADAQYF.

This clonotype has only a few counts. The chain combines TRBV9 with TRBJ1-6, with TRBD1 as a possible D gene (6 bases). Germline V gene sequence: CDR1 SGDLS, CDR2 YYNGEE. The V gene lost 2 bases and the J gene lost 10 bases, with 22 bases spanning the gap. This CDR3 comprises 17 residues. The CDR3 sequence: CASSVSSSRGLSSPLHF. CDR3 in DNA: TGTGCCAGCAGCGTTTCGTCCAGCAGGGGCCTATCGTCACCCCTCCACTTT.

The J gene is TRBJ2-3, the V gene TRBV20-1; D unclear. The CDR3 runs 13 residues. V was shortened by 4 bases and J by 2 bases, with 10 bases between the two germline ends. CDR1 is DFQATT and CDR2 is SNEGSKA in the germline V gene (reference sequence). DNA for the CDR3: TGCAGTGCTATGGCGGTTAACACAGATACGCAGTATTTT. This encodes CSAMAVNTDTQYF.

In its sample, this clonotype was seen many times. The chain links TRBV29-1 to TRBJ2-1; D unresolved. CDR1 is SQVTM and CDR2 is ANQGSEA in the germline V gene. V lost 0 bases to trimming and J lost 4 bases, with 13 bases between them. The CDR3 runs 15 residues. Here the CDR3 reads CSVEDLRTRYNEQFF. The CDR3 DNA reads TGCAGCGTTGAAGATCTTAGGACGCGGTACAATGAGCAGTTCTTC.

The rearrangement uses TRBV7-9 and TRBJ2-2, with D possibly being TRBD2 (5 bases). Trimming removed 5 bases from V and 5 bases from J, with 18 bases in between. This CDR3 is 16 amino acids long. The V gene's germline CDR1 is SEHNR and CDR2 FQNEAQ (reference sequence). CDR3 coding DNA: TGTGCCAGCAGCCCCCTCGGGCTAGCCGGGACCGGGGAGCTGTTTTTT. Its protein is CASSPLGLAGTGELFF. The full variable domain, completed using reference TRBV7-9 and TRBJ2-2, is DTGVSQNPRHKITKRGQNVTFRCDPISEHNRLYWYRQTLGQGPEFLTYFQNEAQLEKSRLLSDRFSAERPKGSFSTLEIQRTEQGDSAMYLCASSPLGLAGTGELFFGEGSRLTVL.

In its sample, this clonotype was seen a few times. J is TRBJ2-5 and V is TRBV7-2; TRBD2 agrees at 10 bases. The end of the DNA fits TRBJ2-1 better, so the J call may be wrong. The CDR3 covers 17 residues. Per the germline V gene, CDR1 is SGHTA and CDR2 is FQGNSA. CDR3 sequence reads: CASSLSPSGRGGKTQFF. Written as DNA, the CDR3 is TGTGCCAGCAGCCTATCCCCTAGCGGGAGAGGGGGGAAGACCCAGTTCTTC.

This clonotype was seen many times. The genes are TRBV12-3 or TRBV12-4 and TRBJ1-2; perhaps TRBD1 as D (6 bases). This CDR3 has 14 amino acids. Trimming shortened V by 9 bases and J by 8 bases, and 22 bases separated the two germline ends. The CDR3 protein is CASVISGVDGGYTF. The DNA of the CDR3 is TGTGCCAGTGTTATTTCAGGGGTTGACGGAGGCTACACCTTC.